This T cell receptor beta chain was recovered during a study of T cell changes during pregnancy in multiple sclerosis. The CDR3 consists of 15 residues. Trimming shortened V by 5 bases and J by 0 bases, and 14 bases separated the two germline ends. Germline V gives CDR1 SGHNT, CDR2 YYREEE (reference sequence). Here immunoSEQ multiplex PCR was the method, and the copy in TCRdb shows in-frame clones only, minus some. The repertoire holds tens of thousands of clones, 90% to 95% seen once, with roughly 1.2% in the top ten. The sequence derives from a female donor with multiple sclerosis, enrolled in a pregnancy study. The source was peripheral blood, collected in the third trimester of pregnancy. The genes are TRBV5-4 and TRBJ1-1; the D gene is possibly TRBD1 (5 bases). CDR3 loop: CASSWVGGMNTEAFF. CDR3 in DNA: TGTGCCAGCAGTTGGGTCGGGGGGATGAACACTGAAGCTTTCTTT.